The sample holds many counts of the clone carrying this T cell receptor (beta chain). Its cognate antigen is unknown. The CDR3 loop spans 15 amino acids. V was cut by 3 bases and J by 10 bases, with 21 bases left in between. Documented time point: newly diagnosed GD, antithyroid drugs for less than 3 months. PBMC RNA was the source of the TCR library. These data come from a study of regulatory T cells in long-lasting Graves disease. Study as a whole: Prior antithyroid drug treatment in newly diagnosed Graves' patients lasted under 3 months. Whole-study results and caveats: With some 2,500 shared public clonotypes, persistent patients exceeded new patients, who shared over 950. Limited sample numbers may have lowered accuracy.

CDR3 regions were amplified by Arm-PCR using iRepertoire HTBI primers to build TCR beta libraries. TCRdb reprocessed the multiplex PCR reads via MiXCR and lists one record per CDR3 protein. The sample carries 400,000 to 450,000 distinct CDR3 sequences, under 15% recorded once. In addition, the sample was reused for a study of T cells in Graves' hyperthyroidism and ophthalmopathy. That work states: Appearing also in blood were most of the thyroid clonotypes expanded above 0.001.

The source material was peripheral blood mononuclear cells (PBMCs), sampled at new diagnosis, from a patient treated with antithyroid drugs. The TCR originated in a woman in her 30s with Graves disease. This chain links TRBV12-3 or TRBV12-4 with TRBJ1-2; D gene ambiguous. In DNA, the CDR3 is TGTGCCAGCAGTTTGGCCGCAGACCCGGCTCTTGTCTACACCTTC. Translating it yields CASSLAADPALVYTF.